Sequencing of this TCR beta chain was carried out in a study of vaccination and CD4 T cells after COVID-19 (dated by TCRdb to the early 2020s). In the study overall: Convalescent patients had a positive SARS-CoV-2 result on nasal swab PCR, and of these patients, some 10 had mild disease and one had severe disease. Two doses of either the Pfizer-BioNTech BNT162b2 vaccine (n=8) or the Moderna mRNA-1273 vaccine (n=2) were administered to participants. Post-vaccine blood samples were collected a median of about 66 days after the second vaccine dose, ranging from roughly 12 to 241 days. The cultures were stimulated with overlapping spike peptide pools from SARS-CoV-2 and from the common cold coronaviruses HCoV-NL63, HCoV-OC43 and HCoV-229E. The spike-specific CD4+ TCR repertoire was compared before and after mRNA vaccination in under 11 COVID-19 convalescent patients and several infection-naive healthy vaccine recipients. Post-COVID blood samples from convalescent patients were collected a median of approximately 93 days after diagnosis, with a range of 35 to 161 days. Six males and four females were included in the convalescent cohort, with two Hispanic individuals, seven Caucasians, two Asians and one multiracial person represented. In control cultures, a CEFX viral epitope pool was used as positive control, an HIV-1 Nef peptide pool was used as negative control, or no peptide was added. What the study reported, not specific to this receptor: Only a relatively small number of convalescent patients were included in the study, and early timepoints following natural infection were not analyzed. Among the post-vaccine SARS-CoV-2-reactive clones in convalescent patients, a median approximately 86% showed up only after vaccination, which suggests vaccine-specific priming. The median count of SARS-CoV-2-reactive clonotypes went up from 21 after infection to approximately 40 after vaccination, although the change was not significant. Of the vaccine-specific clones in convalescent patients, 304 of 307, or nearly all, reacted only to SARS-CoV-2 spike and did not cross-react with common cold coronaviruses.

Preparation of the library involved PCR. DNA from cultured CD4+ T cells underwent TCR sequencing with the Oncomine TCR Beta short-read assay at the Johns Hopkins FTIC core. The QIAamp micro DNA kit was used to extract genomic DNA from the cultured CD4+ T cells. Oncomine TCR Beta libraries from cultured CD4+ T cells were pooled with unique dual indexes and sequenced on an Illumina iSeq 100. Regarding the original processing steps: Non-productive sequences were removed, and CDR3s that did not start with C, did not end with F or W, or were shorter than 7 amino acids were discarded. Antigen-specific clonotypes were identified using the MANAFEST web application through comparison of peptide-stimulated wells with reference and other culture wells. Positive clones required FDR below 0.05, an odds ratio above 5, and productive frequency above 0.1% in at least two of three replicate wells. Clonotypes that were significantly expanded in both SARS-CoV-2 spike wells and at least one common cold coronavirus spike condition were defined as cross-reactive. Similarity between CDR3 sequences was evaluated in R version 3.6.1 using Levenshtein distances (stringdist) and unrooted phylogenetic trees (ape). TCRdb reran the public reads through fastp at Q25 and MiXCR, keeping productive beta chains. CDR3 protein sequences are deduplicated, and each keeps its most common genes and DNA. TCRdb, not the original authors, processed these V and J calls. In this sample the table shows some 18,000 distinct CDR3 sequences, roughly 56% of which occur a single time. Of the sample, 10% to 13% falls within the top ten clones.

Reading the label with the study, this specimen's treatment or condition is: roughly 11-day PBMC culture with coronavirus spike peptide pools or control peptides (ViraFEST assay). The ViraFEST assay was used in the study, in which antigen-specific T cells were expanded with peptide pools and expanded clonotypes were subsequently identified by TCR sequencing. The positive SARS-CoV-2 PCR tests of the convalescent patients were dated from March to December 2020, before the Alpha, Beta and Delta variants emerged in the United States. Each well held about 2.2 million PBMCs cultured in IMDM containing roughly 5% human AB serum and 10 IU/ml IL-2, with about 10 ug/ml peptide pools added. Half of the culture medium was replaced with fresh IL-2-containing medium on days 3 and 7. Once the cells had been in culture for approximately 10 days, the EasySep CD4+ T cell isolation kit was used to isolate CD4+ T cells by negative selection. Ficoll-Paque Plus gradient centrifugation was used to isolate PBMCs from whole blood, and the isolated PBMCs were then either used fresh or cryopreserved at -140C. In general, triplicate wells were set up for every culture condition.

As to this clonotype: Its antigen is unknown. Per-nucleotide qualities are absent, and no much larger clonotype sits a single base away.

Reading the germline V gene gives CDR1 SGHVS and CDR2 FQNEAQ. The CDR3 spans 14 residues, from the cysteine through the phenylalanine. The CDR3 DNA has 42 bases and is translated from base 1. Trimmed from V: 5 bases; trimmed from J: 1 base; junction bases lacking a gene match: 1. This receptor was obtained from a human donor who had recovered from COVID-19. The V gene is TRBV7-8 and the J gene is TRBJ2-7, with 11 bases aligning to TRBD2. The material sequenced was CD4+ T cells from blood, cultured in vitro. The CDR3 has the sequence CASSPSGRSYEQYF. The nucleotides are TGTGCCAGCAGCCCTAGCGGGAGGTCCTACGAGCAGTACTTC.